This paragraph covers one T cell receptor beta chain sequence. Germline CDR1 and CDR2: DFQATT and SNEGSKA (reference sequence). The CDR3 spans 16 residues. V lost 1 base to trimming and J lost 4 bases; unmatched junction nucleotides: 12. This sample is part of a study of T-cell memory formation after mild COVID-19. The overall study: There were largely donor-specific TCR clusters.

Constant-segment primers were used for 5'RACE, and the resulting TCR alpha and TCR beta cDNA libraries carried sample barcodes and UMIs. MiXCR, run by TCRdb on the 5' RACE reads, gives a single entry per CDR3 protein. The sample includes tens of thousands of distinct CDR3 sequences, approximately 15% of them seen just once. The sequenced sample consisted of PBMCs or a T cell subset sorted from them (not recorded which). The sequence was collected from an adult woman who had mild COVID-19 (a few samples of this study predate the infection). Cell type and time point are not known. The rearrangement uses TRBV20-1 and TRBJ1-2; 7 nucleotides line up with TRBD1. Here the CDR3 reads CSARGDSRHPFYGYTF. The DNA of the CDR3 is TGCAGTGCTAGAGGGGACAGCCGACACCCTTTCTATGGCTACACCTTC.